The next 12 T cell receptor beta chains were all read from a single sample in a study of T cell responses to AZD1222 COVID-19 vaccine. Only in-frame clones appear in the TCRdb table, and some are missing; sequencing was by immunoSEQ multiplex PCR. The table includes 95,000 to 110,000 clones, roughly 90% detected once. The sample in question was peripheral blood, obtained on day 0 of AZD1222 vaccination. Receptors were obtained from an adult in good health.

The count of this clone is one. CDR3 bases: TGTGCCAGCAGCCCCCCGACTAGCGGGATTTACGAGCAGTACTTC. It is translated as CASSPPTSGIYEQYF. This chain joins TRBV7-9 and TRBJ2-7; 11 bases line up with TRBD2. J lost 4 bases, V lost 5 bases, and 7 bases had no gene match. There are 15 residues in the CDR3. CDR1 and CDR2 (germline): SEHNR, FQNEAQ (reference sequence).

The gene calls are TRBV7-3 and TRBJ2-3; 7 bases are a match to TRBD1. The CDR3 covers 14 residues. V trimming: 5 bases; J trimming: 2 bases; junction bases outside the gene matches: 4. The germline V gene has CDR1 SGHTA and CDR2 FQGTGA. For the CDR3, the DNA is TGTGCCAGCAGCCACGGGACAGTCACAGATACGCAGTATTTT. Its protein product is CASSHGTVTDTQYF.

The J gene is TRBJ2-1, the V gene TRBV19, with D maybe TRBD2 (6 bases). The CDR3 length is 15 residues. CDR1 LNHDA and CDR2 SQIVND come from the germline V gene (reference sequence). Trimming stripped 5 bases from V and 6 bases from J, with 17 bases between. CDR3 coding DNA: TGTGCCAGTAGTGGCCAGGAGGGCCGTAGCAATGAGCAGTTCTTC. It yields the protein CASSGQEGRSNEQFF.

The genes are TRBV7-2 and TRBJ1-5; D possibly corresponds to TRBD1 (6 bases). Germline V gene lookup returns CDR1 SGHTA and CDR2 FQGNSA. This CDR3 is built from 15 residues. Between the trimmed V and J ends, which lost 2 bases and 1 base, there was a span of 9 bases. CDR3 DNA: TGTGCCAGCAGCTTATGGGGACAAAGCAATCAGCCCCAGCATTTT. It yields the protein CASSLWGQSNQPQHF.

This sequence joins TRBV3-1 (or the pseudogene TRBV3-2) and TRBJ2-1, with 9 positions matching TRBD2. Trimming removed 4 bases from V and 7 bases from J; junction bases left unmatched: 11. The CDR3 runs to 16 residues. Germline CDR1 LGHDT, CDR2 YNNKEL (reference sequence). The CDR3 coding sequence is TGTGCCAGCAGCCGCTATGCTAGCGGGGTTGGGAATGAGCAGTTCTTC. Encoded protein: CASSRYASGVGNEQFF.

CDR3 sequence reads: CASSPVGVNTEAFF. The CDR3 coding sequence is TGTGCCAGCAGCCCAGTAGGGGTGAACACTGAAGCTTTCTTT. The rearrangement uses TRBV7-6 and TRBJ1-1; TRBD1 is a possible D gene (5 bases). V was cut by 5 bases and J by 0 bases, with 10 bases left in between. Germline CDR1 and CDR2: SGHVS and FNYEAQ. The CDR3 covers 14 residues.

CDR3 in DNA: TGTGCCAGCAGCCCCGCGGCTGGAAACACCATATATTTT. Translated, it gives CASSPAAGNTIYF. The J gene is TRBJ1-3, the V gene TRBV14; D remains ambiguous. Per the germline V gene, CDR1 is SGHDN and CDR2 is FVKESK. V lost 4 bases and J 2 bases, leaving 6 bases between the germline ends. The CDR3 is 13 residues long.

This chain joins TRBV7-6 and TRBJ1-3; TRBD1 matches at 7 bases. From germline, CDR1 is SGHVS and CDR2 FNYEAQ. The CDR3 is 17 amino acids. V trimming: 0 bases; J trimming: 0 bases; junction bases outside the gene matches: 5. CDR3 sequence: CASSLATGWLSGNTIYF. In nucleotides, the CDR3 is TGTGCCAGCAGCTTAGCGACAGGGTGGCTCTCTGGAAACACCATATATTTT.

The gene calls are TRBV29-1 and TRBJ2-7; the D is unclear. V was clipped by 4 bases and J by 5 bases, with 9 bases between them. The CDR3 sequence is 11 residues long. Germline V gene sequence: CDR1 SQVTM, CDR2 ANQGSEA. Written as DNA, the CDR3 is TGCAGCGTTGGGTTCAAAAACGAGCAGTACTTC. It translates to CSVGFKNEQYF.

This chain joins TRBV7-2 and TRBJ2-5; 9 bases map to TRBD2. Looked up from germline, CDR1 is SGHTA and CDR2 is FQGNSA. CDR3 length equals 17 residues. Trimming removed 4 bases from V and 5 bases from J; junction bases left unmatched: 14. The DNA of the CDR3 is TGTGCCAGCAGCTCCCCCGTGGGCGGGAGGGCCGTGGAGACCCAGTACTTC. Protein product: CASSSPVGGRAVETQYF.

The V gene is TRBV6-4, the J gene TRBJ2-3; TRBD2 might be the D (5 bases). V was pared by 0 bases and J by 4 bases, with 14 bases between. Germline V gene sequence: CDR1 MRHNA, CDR2 SNTAGT. The CDR3 runs to 16 residues. The DNA for the CDR3 is TGTGCCAGCAGTGACTCTGTGGGAGATTCAGCAGATACGCAGTATTTT. It is translated as CASSDSVGDSADTQYF.

The V call is TRBV4-2, the J call TRBJ2-1, with D unclear. The CDR3 totals 17 residues. Trimming cost V 0 bases and J 0 bases, with 12 bases left between them. CDR1 is LGHNA, CDR2 YNFKEQ, per germline. Written as DNA, the CDR3 is TGTGCCAGCAGCCAAGATAATGGGTATAGCTCCTACAATGAGCAGTTCTTC. Translating it yields CASSQDNGYSSYNEQFF.